This T cell receptor beta chain stems from a study of T cell repertoires in cytomegalovirus infection (dated by TCRdb to about 2019). With respect to the entire study: The peptide stimulations were aimed at well-studied HLA-B-restricted epitopes as well as recently identified HLA-C-restricted CMV epitopes, whose presentation resists viral immunomodulation. Donor HLA type was relevant to the analysis, because carriage of CMV infection together with the matching HLA type was indicated by public TCR beta signatures.

These reads were obtained on an Illumina HiSeq 1500. Through fastp at Q25 and MiXCR, TCRdb rebuilt clones from the public reads, retaining in-frame beta chains. Identical CDR3 protein sequences are pooled into one entry, listed with their most common genes and DNA. This sample is represented by about 160,000 distinct CDR3 sequences; about 20% of them were singletons. Roughly 25% of the sample is in the top ten clones. This clonotype has a handful of counts. Its antigen remains undetermined. Within one base of it there is no much larger clone, and no base qualities were kept. This sample's treatment or condition label indicates: in vitro stimulation with specific CMV peptide epitopes to enrich CMV-specific T cells. On the study overall, not on this receptor specifically: Cumulative frequency of public TCR beta family members discriminated carriers of CMV infection plus the relevant HLA type in this cohort and an independent 352-donor cohort. The ex vivo response was dominated by HLA-C-restricted CMV-specific TCR beta clonotypes, which also provided the single most frequent clonotype in two of eight donors.

V gives up 5 bases and J gives up 0 bases, and the segment between their germline ends measures 19 bases. Reading from cysteine to phenylalanine, the CDR3 counts 17 amino acids. Here the CDR3 DNA is all that survives: 51 bases in frame from base 1. According to the germline V gene, CDR1 reads SGHTA and CDR2 reads FQGNSA. This sequence uses TRBV7-2 and TRBJ1-2; the D gene is unclear. This TCR was sampled from a human donor in good health (CMV status not recorded). Some clones in this sample may be carry-over from other donors' samples. Sequenced material: CD8+ T cells from cultured PBMCs, taken from culture after CMV antigen stimulation. The bases are TGTGCCAGCAGCGTACCGAGACATAGACCGTCTAACTATGGCTACACCTTC. This yields the protein CASSVPRHRPSNYGYTF.